Each of the 30 T cell receptor beta chains below was sequenced from the same sample in a study of radiation and T cells in renal cell carcinoma. Repertoires were generated with immunoSEQ multiplex PCR, while TCRdb's copy carries only in-frame clones and drops some. This sample has about 86,000 clones, with around four fifths found just once. Noted time point: blood 4 weeks post-SBRT, at nephrectomy. Treatment noted: 15 Gy SBRT to primary tumor, nephrectomy 4 weeks later. The sequencing here drew on blood, taken from a patient whose treatment included radiotherapy and nephrectomy. Receptors originate from a man aged 45 to 65 with renal cell carcinoma.

The V gene is TRBV29-1, the J gene TRBJ1-2; D is possibly TRBD1 (5 bases). The length of the CDR3 is 12 residues. V gave up 3 bases and J gave up 3 bases, with 8 bases separating them. Germline CDR1 is SQVTM and CDR2 is ANQGSEA. The CDR3 DNA follows: TGCAGCGTTGAGCGGGGCGACTATGGCTACACCTTC. It is translated as CSVERGDYGYTF.

In this sample, this clone turned up once. The V and J genes are TRBV5-4 and TRBJ2-1; D unresolved. The CDR3 covers 13 residues. Per germline, CDR1 SGHNT and CDR2 YYREEE (reference sequence). V was cut by 1 base and J by 4 bases, with 6 bases left in between. The CDR3 DNA reads TGTGCCAGCAGCTTGAGCAGGTACAATGAGCAGTTCTTC. Translated, it gives CASSLSRYNEQFF.

The gene calls are TRBV20-1 and TRBJ2-1, with a tentative D call TRBD2 (5 bases). With 6 bases removed from V and 10 bases from J, the gap between germline ends came to 10 bases. Germline V CDR1 and CDR2: DFQATT, SNEGSKA (reference sequence). The CDR3 spans 10 residues. CDR3 in amino acids: CSAKAGEQFF. In DNA, the CDR3 is TGCAGTGCCAAGGCGGGCGAGCAGTTCTTC.

The rearrangement links TRBV30 to TRBJ1-5; TRBD1 agrees at 7 bases. V lost 2 bases, J lost 5 bases, and 12 bases stayed unmatched. The CDR3 runs to 16 residues. Germline lookup yields CDR1 GTSNPN and CDR2 SVGIG (reference sequence). The CDR3 loop is CAWSQGGPPGDQPQHF. The CDR3 bases are TGTGCCTGGAGTCAAGGGGGCCCCCCGGGGGATCAGCCCCAGCATTTT.

The chain uses TRBV5-1 and TRBJ2-7; D uncertain. The V end was cut by 0 bases, the J end by 7 bases, with 14 bases between. Looked up from germline, CDR1 is SGHRS and CDR2 is YFSETQ. The CDR3 is made up of 14 amino acids. This chain's CDR3 is CASSLGGFTEEQYF. DNA for the CDR3: TGCGCCAGCAGCTTGGGGGGTTTTACGGAGGAGCAGTACTTC.

The chain is built from TRBV11-1 and TRBJ1-6; possible D gene TRBD1, 5 bases. The CDR3 covers 18 residues. V was cut by 0 bases and J by 0 bases, with 12 bases left in between. CDR1 is SGHAT and CDR2 is FQDESV in the germline V gene (reference sequence). The CDR3 bases are TGTGCCAGCAGCTTAGCGCGGGGCTTAAGCTCCTATAATTCACCCCTCCACTTT. As protein: CASSLARGLSSYNSPLHF.

The V and J genes are TRBV30 and TRBJ1-1; D is uncertain. V was clipped by 2 bases and J by 0 bases, with 1 base between them. The CDR3 loop spans 11 amino acids. Germline CDR1 and CDR2: GTSNPN and SVGIG (reference sequence). The CDR3 is CAWSLNTEAFF. CDR3 bases: TGTGCCTGGAGTTTGAACACTGAAGCTTTCTTT.

The chain recombines TRBV7-2 with TRBJ2-5, with 11 bases that match TRBD1. Germline V gene lookup returns CDR1 SGHTA and CDR2 FQGNSA. J was trimmed by 4 bases and V by 6 bases; bases with no gene match: 4. The CDR3 has 14 amino acids. CDR3 sequence reads: CASRRTGGRETQYF. The CDR3, as DNA: TGTGCCAGCAGACGGACAGGGGGCCGAGAGACCCAGTACTTC.

The genes are TRBV27 and TRBJ1-2; D is possibly TRBD1 (5 bases). This CDR3 has 14 residues. Between the trimmed V and J ends, which lost 6 bases and 6 bases, there was a span of 17 bases. Germline V gene sequence: CDR1 MNHEY, CDR2 SMNVEV (reference sequence). The CDR3 region is CASRLITGVDGYTF. The CDR3 DNA follows: TGTGCCAGCAGGCTAATAACAGGAGTCGATGGCTACACCTTC.

The rearrangement links TRBV7-8 to TRBJ2-1, with TRBD2 matching 15 bases. J gave up 11 bases and V 5 bases, and 10 bases lay outside the gene matches. Germline lookup yields CDR1 SGHVS and CDR2 FQNEAQ. CDR3 length equals 16 residues. The CDR3 reads CASSPNRTSGRAKQFF. The CDR3 DNA follows: TGTGCCAGCAGCCCAAACCGGACTAGCGGGAGGGCCAAGCAGTTCTTC.

The rearrangement links TRBV27 to TRBJ2-1; TRBD2 matches 10 bases. The V segment lost 10 bases and the J segment 6 bases; nucleotides outside the gene matches: 3. Germline assignment: CDR1 MNHEY and CDR2 SMNVEV (reference sequence). The CDR3 is made up of 12 amino acids. The CDR3 spells CATRTSGNEQFF. The CDR3 DNA follows: TGTGCCACTAGGACTAGCGGCAATGAGCAGTTCTTC.

The V and J genes are TRBV11-2 and TRBJ2-5; TRBD1 matches 7 bases. V gave up 2 bases and J gave up 3 bases; unmatched junction bases: 9. CDR1 and CDR2 (germline): SGHAT, FQNNGV. CDR3 size: 16 residues. CDR3 in amino acids: CASSLRLGQGEETQYF. DNA for the CDR3: TGTGCCAGCAGCTTAAGGTTGGGGCAGGGGGAAGAGACCCAGTACTTC.

A single count supports this clone. The rearrangement links TRBV7-9 to TRBJ2-5; 7 bases are shared with TRBD1. The CDR3 length is 15 residues. The germline V gene has CDR1 SEHNR and CDR2 FQNEAQ (reference sequence). V shed 0 bases, J shed 5 bases, and the junction held 6 bases outside the gene matches. DNA for the CDR3: TGTGCCAGCAGCTTAGCCCCGGGACAGATCGAGACCCAGTACTTC. Translating it yields CASSLAPGQIETQYF.

This chain links TRBV30 with TRBJ1-5, with D uncertain. The ends were cut back, 2 bases at V and 11 bases at J, with 13 bases in the middle. This CDR3 is 12 amino acids long. Germline CDR1 GTSNPN, CDR2 SVGIG (reference sequence). This CDR3 is CAWSTLSTTQHF. The CDR3 DNA reads TGTGCCTGGAGTACACTTTCTACGACCCAGCATTTT.

This chain joins TRBV11-2 and TRBJ2-1; 8 positions match TRBD2. The CDR3 covers 16 residues. Germline trimming cut 2 bases from V and 6 bases from J; bases unmatched to any gene: 9. Germline V gives CDR1 SGHAT, CDR2 FQNNGV. The CDR3 DNA reads as TGTGCCAGCAGCTTATTTCTGGCTAGCGGGTTCAATGAGCAGTTCTTC. Protein: CASSLFLASGFNEQFF.

The chain employs TRBV30 and TRBJ1-3, with unresolved D. The CDR3 extends over 15 amino acids. V was trimmed by 0 bases and J by 0 bases, leaving 9 bases between them. From germline, CDR1 is GTSNPN and CDR2 SVGIG (reference sequence). CDR3 nucleotides: TGTGCCTGGAGTGTCGGAGGTAACTCTGGAAACACCATATATTTT. Amino acid sequence: CAWSVGGNSGNTIYF.

The chain has TRBV6-1 and TRBJ2-7; D unclear. Trimming stripped 3 bases from V and 3 bases from J, with 6 bases between. Germline assignment: CDR1 MNHNS and CDR2 SASEGT. The CDR3 has 12 residues. The DNA of the CDR3 is TGTGCCAGCAGTGAGACCCGCTACGAGCAGTACTTC. This codes for CASSETRYEQYF.

This clone has just a few counts. The chain has TRBV7-2 and TRBJ1-1; no definite D call. CDR1 and CDR2 from the germline V gene are SGHTA and FQGNSA. There are 11 residues in the CDR3. V shed 4 bases and J shed 1 base, with 1 base lying between them. CDR3 DNA: TGTGCCAGCAGCTCGAACACTGAAGCTTTCTTT. Translation gives CASSSNTEAFF.

The chain uses TRBV18 and TRBJ1-1; TRBD1 matches 11 bases. From germline, CDR1 is KGHSH and CDR2 LQKENI. The CDR3 contains 17 residues. Unmatched junction bases numbered 6, after V lost 3 bases and J lost 0 bases. CDR3 protein: CASSPGTGGLMNTEAFF. CDR3 bases: TGTGCCAGCTCACCCGGGACAGGGGGACTCATGAACACTGAAGCTTTCTTT. Looking up the rest from reference TRBV18 and TRBJ1-1 gives the full variable domain: NAGVMQNPRHLVRRRGQEARLRCSPMKGHSHVYWYRQLPEEGLKFMVYLQKENIIDESGMPKERFSAEFPKEGPSILRIQQVVRGDSAAYFCASSPGTGGLMNTEAFFGQGTRLTVV.

The chain links TRBV7-6 to TRBJ1-6; 7 positions match TRBD1. The V gene end was trimmed by 0 bases and the J gene end by 3 bases; junction bases not matched to a gene: 2. The CDR3 is 16 amino acids. Germline V CDR1 and CDR2: SGHVS, FNYEAQ. In DNA form, the CDR3 reads TGTGCCAGCAGCTTAGCGGGACAGAACTATAATTCACCCCTCCACTTT. It yields the protein CASSLAGQNYNSPLHF. Together with reference TRBV7-6 and TRBJ1-6, the CDR3 gives the full variable domain: GAGVSQSPRYKVTKRGQDVALRCDPISGHVSLYWYRQALGQGPEFLTYFNYEAQQDKSGLPNDRFSAERPEGSISTLTIQRTEQRDSAMYRCASSLAGQNYNSPLHFGNGTRLTVT.

Of note for this clone: Other DNA sequences in this specimen translate into the identical CDR3. The rearrangement uses TRBV5-1 and TRBJ1-1, with no clear D. V gave up 0 bases and J gave up 1 base, with 7 bases separating them. CDR1 and CDR2 from the germline V gene are SGHRS and YFSETQ. This CDR3 is built from 14 residues. The CDR3 bases are TGCGCCAGCAGCTTGGGGCCTACGAACACTGAAGCTTTCTTT. This gives the protein CASSLGPTNTEAFF.

The chain combines TRBV30 with TRBJ1-5, with 8 bases lining up with TRBD1. J gave up 6 bases and V 2 bases, and 9 bases lay outside the gene matches. CDR1 GTSNPN and CDR2 SVGIG come from the germline V gene (reference sequence). CDR3 length: 15 residues. The CDR3 DNA reads as TGTGCCTGGAGTCCCCGACAGGGGAAAGCTCAGCCCCAGCATTTT. Translated, it gives CAWSPRQGKAQPQHF.

The chain has TRBV28 and TRBJ2-6; tentative D call: TRBD2 (6 bases). Germline V lookup: CDR1 MDHEN, CDR2 SYDVKM. Trimming pared 2 bases from V and 0 bases from J, leaving 17 bases between. The CDR3 totals 19 residues. The CDR3 DNA follows: TGTGCCAGCAGTTTAGCCGGGGGTTCCGCCTACTCTGGGGCCAACGTCCTGACTTTC. This translates into CASSLAGGSAYSGANVLTF. Based on the CDR3 plus reference TRBV28 and TRBJ2-6, the full variable domain is DVKVTQSSRYLVKRTGEKVFLECVQDMDHENMFWYRQDPGLGLRLIYFSYDVKMKEKGDIPEGYSVSREKKERFSLILESASTNQTSMYLCASSLAGGSAYSGANVLTFGAGSRLTVL.

The chain couples TRBV4-2 to TRBJ2-7, with D tentatively TRBD2 (6 bases). This CDR3 contains 14 residues. Germline V CDR1 and CDR2: LGHNA, YNFKEQ. Trimming stripped 4 bases from V and 0 bases from J, with 10 bases between. CDR3 nucleotide sequence: TGTGCCAGCAGCCCGGAGACTAGCTCCTACGAGCAGTACTTC. Translated: CASSPETSSYEQYF.

The chain couples TRBV5-4 to TRBJ2-7; TRBD1 is a possible D gene (5 bases). Trimming left V 4 bases short and J 3 bases short, with 8 bases between. This CDR3 has 12 amino acids. From germline, CDR1 is SGHNT and CDR2 YYREEE (reference sequence). The DNA of the CDR3 is TGTGCCAGCAGCCAAGACAGCTACGAGCAGTACTTC. It codes for CASSQDSYEQYF. Looking up the rest from reference TRBV5-4 and TRBJ2-7 gives the full variable domain: ETGVTQSPTHLIKTRGQQVTLRCSSQSGHNTVSWYQQALGQGPQFIFQYYREEENGRGNFPPRFSGLQFPNYSSELNVNALELDDSALYLCASSQDSYEQYFGPGTRLTVT.

The chain carries TRBV5-1 and TRBJ1-1; D perhaps matches TRBD1 (6 bases). The CDR3 sequence is 13 residues long. CDR1 SGHRS and CDR2 YFSETQ come from the germline V gene. With 0 bases removed from V and 5 bases from J, the gap between germline ends came to 8 bases. The CDR3 reads CASSLADRTEAFF. The CDR3 DNA sequence: TGCGCCAGCAGCTTGGCGGACAGAACTGAAGCTTTCTTT.

The J gene is TRBJ2-7, the V gene TRBV28, with D possibly TRBD2 on 6 matching bases. Germline CDR1 is MDHEN and CDR2 is SYDVKM. The CDR3 totals 15 residues. V lost 8 bases and J 4 bases, leaving 21 bases between the germline ends. The CDR3 nucleotides read TGTGCCAGCGCCGGCCGCGGGGCGGGGACTTACGAGCAGTACTTC. This translates into CASAGRGAGTYEQYF.

This chain uses TRBV10-1 with TRBJ2-1; D call uncertain. Germline V CDR1 and CDR2: WNHNN, SYGVQD (reference sequence). The CDR3 runs 21 residues. Trimming left V 3 bases short and J 1 base short, with 28 bases between. As DNA, the CDR3 is TGCGCCAGCAGTGATCCGCGACCCAATTCGGGTTCAGCAAGATCCTACAATGAGCAGTTCTTC. Translation gives CASSDPRPNSGSARSYNEQFF.

The chain joins TRBV7-8 to TRBJ2-1; TRBD2 is a possible D gene (5 bases). This CDR3 has 15 residues. Deletions cut 2 bases from V and 1 base from J, with 9 bases between. Germline values: CDR1 SGHVS, CDR2 FQNEAQ. DNA for the CDR3: TGTGCCAGCAGCTTATTAGCGACTTCCTACAATGAGCAGTTCTTC. As protein: CASSLLATSYNEQFF.

This chain uses TRBV5-4 with TRBJ2-1, with 12 bases lining up with TRBD2. The CDR3 length is 17 residues. The V gene's germline CDR1 is SGHNT and CDR2 YYREEE (reference sequence). V lost 4 bases to trimming and J lost 0 bases; unmatched junction nucleotides: 5. CDR3 in DNA: TGTGCCAGCAGCCCCGGACTAGCGGGAACCTCCTACAATGAGCAGTTCTTC. It is translated as CASSPGLAGTSYNEQFF.